Below are 18 T cell receptor beta chains sequenced from a single sample in a study of T cells in Graves' hyperthyroidism and ophthalmopathy. Authors of the study amplified TCR beta CDR3 regions from RNA transcripts. Using the HTBI primer set, a first-round RT-PCR was run on the TCR CDR3. TCRdb processed the multiplex PCR reads anew with MiXCR; each CDR3 protein has one entry. This table holds a few hundred thousand distinct CDR3 sequences, more than 13% found once. Sample: blood. The receptors come from a young woman with Graves' hyperthyroidism.

V usage is TRBV10-3 and J usage is TRBJ2-1, with D unresolved. CDR1 is ENHRY and CDR2 is SYGVKD in the germline V gene. The CDR3 totals 11 residues. V was shortened by 11 bases and J by 8 bases, with 13 bases between the two germline ends. The CDR3 protein is CAVRAVDEQFF. The DNA for the CDR3 is TGTGCCGTACGGGCTGTCGATGAGCAGTTCTTC.

J is TRBJ1-2 and V is TRBV12-3 or TRBV12-4, with D possibly being TRBD1 (5 bases). The length of the CDR3 is 15 residues. V gave up 3 bases and J gave up 8 bases, with 19 bases separating them. The CDR3 nucleotides are TGTGCCAGCAGTTTTGGGGGGACTGGTGCTGGAGGCTACACCTTC. The encoded protein is CASSFGGTGAGGYTF.

At least ten counts were recorded for this clonotype. This chain connects TRBV20-1 to TRBJ2-7, with TRBD2 matching 7 bases. Germline lookup yields CDR1 DFQATT and CDR2 SNEGSKA (reference sequence). V was clipped by 4 bases and J by 3 bases; unmatched bases: 12. The CDR3 runs 15 residues. The DNA for the CDR3 is TGCAGTGCTACTAGAAGCGGGGTACCTAGCTACGAGCAGTACTTC. It translates to CSATRSGVPSYEQYF.

This clonotype appeared a few times. The chain links TRBV11-2 to TRBJ1-3; D gene unclear. CDR1 is SGHAT, CDR2 FQNNGV, per germline. The CDR3 runs 15 residues. V lost 7 bases and J 0 bases, leaving 13 bases between the germline ends. The chain's CDR3 is CASTLNGDSGNTIYF. The CDR3 DNA reads as TGTGCCAGCACCCTCAATGGGGACTCTGGAAACACCATATATTTT.

The sample holds many counts of this clonotype. J is TRBJ2-3 and V is TRBV7-8, with D unclear. V lost 5 bases to trimming and J lost 4 bases, with 19 bases between them. The CDR3 length is 16 residues. Per the germline V gene, CDR1 is SGHVS and CDR2 is FQNEAQ. CDR3 sequence (DNA): TGTGCCAGCAGCCCTAGTGCGGTTCAGCTTGCAGATACGCAGTATTTT. Its protein is CASSPSAVQLADTQYF.

Ten or more counts support this clonotype. Compared with germline, one end of the junction differs, possibly owing to a read error. This chain joins TRBV6-1 and TRBJ2-7, with 8 positions matching TRBD2. Germline V gives CDR1 MNHNS, CDR2 SASEGT. The CDR3 runs 15 residues. The CDR3 here is CASSEEGSGTYEQYF. The CDR3 DNA is TGTGCCAGCAGCGAAGAGGGTAGCGGGACCTACGAGCAGTACTTC.

The chain combines TRBV3-1 with TRBJ2-6; 7 bases agree with TRBD2. J lost 1 base, V lost 0 bases, and 12 bases had no gene match. The CDR3 is 20 amino acids. Germline CDR1 and CDR2: LGHDT and YNNKEL (reference sequence). The CDR3 coding sequence is TGTGCCAGCAGCCAAGAAGCGGGGCTCACCGGACTTTCTGGGGCCAACGTCCTGACTTTC. This gives the protein CASSQEAGLTGLSGANVLTF.

This clonotype was found a few times. V and J are TRBV5-1 and TRBJ2-2; no clear D gene. Germline lookup yields CDR1 SGHRS and CDR2 YFSETQ. Trimming took 4 bases from V and 3 from J, leaving 7 bases between them. There are 13 residues in the CDR3. The CDR3 DNA reads as TGCGCCAGCAGCGTTCAGGACACCGGGGAGCTGTTTTTT. The encoded protein is CASSVQDTGELFF. Filled out from reference TRBV5-1 and TRBJ2-2, the complete variable domain reads KAGVTQTPRYLIKTRGQQVTLSCSPISGHRSVSWYQQTPGQGLQFLFEYFSETQRNKGNFPGRFSGRQFSNSRSEMNVSTLELGDSALYLCASSVQDTGELFFGEGSRLTVL.

A few counts support this clonotype. The chain joins TRBV20-1 to TRBJ1-1, with D possibly TRBD1 on 6 matching bases. V lost 4 bases and J lost 5, with 11 bases in between. Germline V lookup: CDR1 DFQATT, CDR2 SNEGSKA (reference sequence). This CDR3 is 12 amino acids long. CDR3 DNA: TGCAGTGCTACGACAGGCACAACTGAAGCTTTCTTT. It encodes CSATTGTTEAFF.

This clonotype occurred many times. This chain links TRBV20-1 with TRBJ2-5; the D gene could be TRBD1 or TRBD2 (6 bases each). With 6 bases removed from V and 6 bases from J, the gap between germline ends came to 20 bases. CDR1 DFQATT and CDR2 SNEGSKA come from the germline V gene (reference sequence). This CDR3 has 14 residues. The CDR3 DNA is TGCAGTGCCGGGGGCAGGGACGGTCGTCAGACCCAGTACTTC. It yields the protein CSAGGRDGRQTQYF.

The chain recombines TRBV6-2 or TRBV6-3 with TRBJ1-4; the D is unclear. CDR3 length: 16 amino acids. V shed 0 bases and J shed 0 bases, with 8 bases lying between them. Per germline, CDR1 MNHEY and CDR2 SVGEGT. The CDR3 spells CASSYSKGATNEKLFF. DNA of the CDR3: TGTGCCAGCAGTTACTCGAAGGGTGCAACTAATGAAAAACTGTTTTTT.

Here the CDR3 DNA reads TGTGCCAGCAGCTTCGGGACAGGGTTCGAGCAGTACTTC. This encodes CASSFGTGFEQYF. The rearrangement uses TRBV11-2 and TRBJ2-7, with 9 positions matching TRBD1. The V gene's germline CDR1 is SGHAT and CDR2 FQNNGV. V lost 3 bases, J lost 6 bases, and 3 bases stayed unmatched. This CDR3 region has 13 residues.

This clonotype was observed a handful of times. This sequence joins TRBV11-2 and TRBJ2-3; 8 bases match TRBD2. The CDR3 extends over 20 amino acids. The germline CDR1 and CDR2 sequences are SGHAT and FQNNGV. Germline trimming cut 3 bases from V and 2 bases from J; bases unmatched to any gene: 19. Here the CDR3 reads CASSFWAGRREVRDTDTQYF. The CDR3 region has the DNA TGTGCCAGCAGCTTTTGGGCTGGTCGGCGGGAGGTTAGAGACACAGATACGCAGTATTTT.

This clonotype was seen more than once but under ten times. An end of the junction differs from the germline gene, which may be a read error. The chain couples TRBV20-1 to TRBJ2-3, with TRBD2 identical over 8 bases. Germline V CDR1 and CDR2: DFQATT, SNEGSKA (reference sequence). The CDR3 runs to 13 residues. This CDR3 is CSAPLAGTNTQYF. The CDR3 bases are TGCAGTGCTCCTCTAGCGGGCACAAATACGCAGTATTTT.

This clonotype was seen just once. The chain links TRBV5-1 to TRBJ1-6; D not certain. Between the trimmed V and J ends, which lost 2 bases and 10 bases, there was a span of 16 bases. CDR3 length: 15 amino acids. The V gene's germline CDR1 is SGHRS and CDR2 YFSETQ. CDR3 DNA: TGCGCCAGCAGCTTCGATCCGGGGTCGGGGTCACCCCTCCACTTT. Translating it yields CASSFDPGSGSPLHF.

V is TRBV5-4 and J is TRBJ2-1; TRBD2 matches 9 bases. The germline CDR1 and CDR2 sequences are SGHNT and YYREEE (reference sequence). The trim removed 0 bases at V and 2 bases at J, leaving 6 bases unmatched. This CDR3 region has 17 residues. CDR3 sequence reads: CASSLGGAGGAYNEQFF. The CDR3 coding sequence is TGTGCCAGCAGCTTGGGAGGGGCGGGAGGGGCCTACAATGAGCAGTTCTTC.

The rearrangement uses TRBV30 and TRBJ2-1; no clear D gene. In germline, CDR1 is GTSNPN, CDR2 SVGIG (reference sequence). The V end was cut by 8 bases, the J end by 5 bases, with 19 bases between. This CDR3 contains 14 residues. Written as DNA, the CDR3 is TGTGCCCGGAATAGCAGAGCTCGGGACAATGAGCAGTTCTTC. Translation gives CARNSRARDNEQFF.

This clonotype was counted many times. This chain connects TRBV28 to TRBJ1-1; TRBD1 matches at 7 bases. Trimming at V came to 5 bases and at J to 4 bases, leaving 4 bases not matched to a gene. The CDR3 consists of 13 residues. Germline V gene data show CDR1 as MDHEN and CDR2 as SYDVKM. The CDR3 here is CASSRTGTTEAFF. The CDR3 nucleotides read TGTGCCAGCAGTAGGACAGGCACCACTGAAGCTTTCTTT.